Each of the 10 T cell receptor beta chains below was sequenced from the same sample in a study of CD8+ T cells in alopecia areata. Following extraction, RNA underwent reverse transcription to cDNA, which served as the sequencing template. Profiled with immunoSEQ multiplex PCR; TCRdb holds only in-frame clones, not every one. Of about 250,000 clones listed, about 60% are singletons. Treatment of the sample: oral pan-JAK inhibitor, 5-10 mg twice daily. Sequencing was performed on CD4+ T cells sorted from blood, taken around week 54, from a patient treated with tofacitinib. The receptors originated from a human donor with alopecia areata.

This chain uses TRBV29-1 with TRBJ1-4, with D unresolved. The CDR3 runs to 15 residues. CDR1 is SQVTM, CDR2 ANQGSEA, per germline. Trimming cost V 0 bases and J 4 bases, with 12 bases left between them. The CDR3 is CSVEDLWRSNEKLFF. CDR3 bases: TGCAGCGTTGAAGATCTCTGGCGGAGTAATGAAAAACTGTTTTTT.

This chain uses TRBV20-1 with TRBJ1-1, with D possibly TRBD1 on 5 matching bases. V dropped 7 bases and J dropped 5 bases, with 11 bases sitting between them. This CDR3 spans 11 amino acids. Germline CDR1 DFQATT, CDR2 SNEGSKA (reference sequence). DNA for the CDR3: TGCAGTGGCGGGGCACGTACTGAAGCTTTCTTT. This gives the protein CSGGARTEAFF.

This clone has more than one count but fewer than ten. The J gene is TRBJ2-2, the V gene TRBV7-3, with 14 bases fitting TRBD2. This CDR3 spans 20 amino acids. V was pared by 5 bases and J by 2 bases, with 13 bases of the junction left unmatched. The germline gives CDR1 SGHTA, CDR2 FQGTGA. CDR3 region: CASSPTDLTSGGVNTGELFF. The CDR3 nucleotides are TGTGCCAGCAGCCCCACCGACTTGACTAGCGGGGGGGTAAACACCGGGGAGCTGTTTTTT.

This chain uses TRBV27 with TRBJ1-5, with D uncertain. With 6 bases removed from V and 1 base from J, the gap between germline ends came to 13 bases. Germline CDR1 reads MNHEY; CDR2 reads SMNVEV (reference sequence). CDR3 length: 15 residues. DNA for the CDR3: TGTGCCAGCAGCCTCTCCAGAGGCAGCAATCAGCCCCAGCATTTT. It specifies CASSLSRGSNQPQHF.

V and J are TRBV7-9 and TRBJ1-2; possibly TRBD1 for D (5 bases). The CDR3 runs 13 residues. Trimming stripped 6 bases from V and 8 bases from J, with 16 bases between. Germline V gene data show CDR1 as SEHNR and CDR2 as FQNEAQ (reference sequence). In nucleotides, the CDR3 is TGTGCCAGCAGAGGGGACTTCCTCCGAGGCTACACCTTC. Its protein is CASRGDFLRGYTF.

CDR3 residues: CATSRGEIQYF. The CDR3 region has the DNA TGTGCCACCAGCAGAGGGGAGATTCAGTACTTC. The V call is TRBV15, the J call TRBJ2-4; D possibly corresponds to TRBD2 (5 bases). This CDR3 has 11 amino acids. V was clipped by 1 base and J by 10 bases, with 5 bases between them. Germline V CDR1 and CDR2: LNHNV, YYDKDF (reference sequence). Combining the CDR3 with reference TRBV15 and TRBJ2-4 gives the whole variable domain DAMVIQNPRYQVTQFGKPVTLSCSQTLNHNVMYWYQQKSSQAPKLLFHYYDKDFNNEADTPDNFQSRRPNTSFCFLDIRSPGLGDTAMYLCATSRGEIQYFGAGTRLSVL.

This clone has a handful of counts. CDR3 DNA: TGCAGCGTTTTAGAGCTTCAAGAGACCCAGTACTTC. Translated, it gives CSVLELQETQYF. The chain carries TRBV29-1 and TRBJ2-5; D is undetermined. Per the germline V gene, CDR1 is SQVTM and CDR2 is ANQGSEA. This CDR3 spans 12 amino acids. With 5 bases removed from V and 2 bases from J, the gap between germline ends came to 9 bases.

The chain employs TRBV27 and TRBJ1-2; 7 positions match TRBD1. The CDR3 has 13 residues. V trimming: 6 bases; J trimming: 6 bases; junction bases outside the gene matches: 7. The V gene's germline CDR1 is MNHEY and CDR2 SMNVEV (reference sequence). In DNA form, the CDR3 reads TGTGCCAGCAGCCTAACAGGGGTAAATGGCTACACCTTC. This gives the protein CASSLTGVNGYTF.

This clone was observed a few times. In nucleotides, the CDR3 is TGCAGCGTTGGCGACAGGAAAAATTCACCCCTCCACTTT. Its protein product is CSVGDRKNSPLHF. This chain uses TRBV29-1 with TRBJ1-6, with a possible D match to TRBD1 (6 bases). This CDR3 is 13 amino acids long. V gave up 4 bases and J gave up 7 bases, with 11 bases separating them. Per the germline V gene, CDR1 is SQVTM and CDR2 is ANQGSEA.

The CDR3 DNA reads as TGCAGCGTTGAAGCCCGGGTGGGGACTGAAGCTTTCTTT. Translating gives CSVEARVGTEAFF. V gene TRBV29-1 combines with J gene TRBJ1-1, with unresolved D. Germline loops: CDR1 SQVTM, CDR2 ANQGSEA. V lost 1 base and J 5 bases, leaving 11 bases between the germline ends. The CDR3 consists of 13 residues.